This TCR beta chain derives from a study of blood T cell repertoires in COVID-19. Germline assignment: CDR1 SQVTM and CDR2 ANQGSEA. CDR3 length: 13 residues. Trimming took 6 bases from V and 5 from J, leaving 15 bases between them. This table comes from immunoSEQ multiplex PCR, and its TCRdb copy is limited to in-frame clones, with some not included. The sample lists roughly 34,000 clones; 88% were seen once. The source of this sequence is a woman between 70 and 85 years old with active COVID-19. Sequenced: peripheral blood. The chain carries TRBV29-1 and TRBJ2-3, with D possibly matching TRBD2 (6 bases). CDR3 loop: CSVPAGQGDTQYF. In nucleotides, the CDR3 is TGCAGCGTCCCCGCGGGGCAGGGAGATACGCAGTATTTT.